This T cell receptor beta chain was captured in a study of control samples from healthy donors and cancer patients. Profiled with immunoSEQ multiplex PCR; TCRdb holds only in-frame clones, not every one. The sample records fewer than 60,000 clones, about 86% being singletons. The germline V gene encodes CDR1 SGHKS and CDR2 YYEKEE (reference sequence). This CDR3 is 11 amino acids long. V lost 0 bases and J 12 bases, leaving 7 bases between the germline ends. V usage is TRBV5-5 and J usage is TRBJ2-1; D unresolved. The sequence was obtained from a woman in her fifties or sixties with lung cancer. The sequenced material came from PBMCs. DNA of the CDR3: TGTGCCAGCAGCTTGGGATGGGTGCAGTTCTTC. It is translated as CASSLGWVQFF. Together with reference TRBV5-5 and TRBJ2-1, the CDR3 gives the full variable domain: DAGVTQSPTHLIKTRGQQVTLRCSPISGHKSVSWYQQVLGQGPQFIFQYYEKEERGRGNFPDRFSARQFPNYSSELNVNALLLGDSALYLCASSLGWVQFFGPGTRLTVL.